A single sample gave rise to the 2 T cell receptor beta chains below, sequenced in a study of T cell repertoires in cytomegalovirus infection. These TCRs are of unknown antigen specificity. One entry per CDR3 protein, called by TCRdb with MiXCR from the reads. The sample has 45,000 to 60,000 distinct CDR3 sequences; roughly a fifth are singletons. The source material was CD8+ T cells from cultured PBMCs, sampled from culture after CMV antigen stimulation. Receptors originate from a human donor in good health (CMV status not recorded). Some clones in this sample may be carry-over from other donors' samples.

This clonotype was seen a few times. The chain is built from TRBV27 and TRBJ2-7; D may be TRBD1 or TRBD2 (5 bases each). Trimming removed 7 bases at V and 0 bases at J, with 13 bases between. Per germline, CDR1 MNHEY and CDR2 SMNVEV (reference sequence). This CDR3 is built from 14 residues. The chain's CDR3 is CASTHAGSSYEQYF. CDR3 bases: TGTGCCAGCACGCATGCAGGGAGCTCCTACGAGCAGTACTTC.

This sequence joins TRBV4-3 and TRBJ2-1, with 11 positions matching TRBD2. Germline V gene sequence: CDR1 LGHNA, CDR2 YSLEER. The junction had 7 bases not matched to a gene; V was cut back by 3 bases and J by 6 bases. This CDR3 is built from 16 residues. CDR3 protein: CASSHPTSGGTNEQFF. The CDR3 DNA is TGCGCCAGCAGCCACCCTACTAGCGGGGGAACCAATGAGCAGTTCTTC.